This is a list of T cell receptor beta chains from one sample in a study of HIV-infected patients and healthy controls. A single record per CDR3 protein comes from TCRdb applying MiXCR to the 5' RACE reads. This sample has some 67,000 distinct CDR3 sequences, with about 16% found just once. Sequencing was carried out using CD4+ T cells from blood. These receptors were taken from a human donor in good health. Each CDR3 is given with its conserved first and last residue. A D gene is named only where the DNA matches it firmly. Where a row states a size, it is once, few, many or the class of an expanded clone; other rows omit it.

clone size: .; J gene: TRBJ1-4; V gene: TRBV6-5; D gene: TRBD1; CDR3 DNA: TGTGCCAGCAGCCCGACAGGGGCAAAACTGTTTTTT; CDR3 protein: CASSPTGAKLFF
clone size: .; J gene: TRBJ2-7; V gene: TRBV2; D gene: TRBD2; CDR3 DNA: TGTGCCAGCAGTTCTACAAAAACTAGCGGGAGCTACGAGCAGTACTTC; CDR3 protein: CASSSTKTSGSYEQYF
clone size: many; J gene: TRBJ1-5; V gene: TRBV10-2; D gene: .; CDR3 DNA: TGCGCCAGCAGTGAAGTGAGGGGGCAGCCCCAGCATTTT; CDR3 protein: CASSEVRGQPQHF
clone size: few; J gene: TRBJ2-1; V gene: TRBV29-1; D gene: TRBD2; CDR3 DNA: TGCAGCGTTGTTGTGACTAGCGGATTAAATGAGCAGTTCTTC; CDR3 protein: CSVVVTSGLNEQFF
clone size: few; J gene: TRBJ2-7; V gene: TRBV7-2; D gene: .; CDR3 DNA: TGTGCCAGCAGCCCCTCTTGGGGGCCCTACGAGCAGTACTTC; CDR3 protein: CASSPSWGPYEQYF
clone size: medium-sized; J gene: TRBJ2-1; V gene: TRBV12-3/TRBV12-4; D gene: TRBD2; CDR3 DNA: TGTGCCAGCCTACGGGGGGGGTCCTACAATGAGCAGTTCTTC; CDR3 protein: CASLRGGSYNEQFF
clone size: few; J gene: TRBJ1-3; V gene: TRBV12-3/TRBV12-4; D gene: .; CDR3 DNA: TGTGCCAGCAGACTGAGTCTTACCCTCCCCATATATTTT; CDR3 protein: CASRLSLTLPIYF
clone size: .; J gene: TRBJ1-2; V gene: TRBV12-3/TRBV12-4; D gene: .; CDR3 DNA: TGTGCCAGCAGTTTCGGTGCAGGCTTTCCTAACTATGGCTACACCTTC; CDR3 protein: CASSFGAGFPNYGYTF
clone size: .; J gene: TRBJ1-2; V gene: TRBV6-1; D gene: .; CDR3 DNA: TGTGCCAGCAGTCGATACGACTATGGCTACACCTTC; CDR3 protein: CASSRYDYGYTF
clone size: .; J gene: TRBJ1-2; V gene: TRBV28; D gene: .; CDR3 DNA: TGTGCCAGCACCTTGGCGGCAGGGGTAGTCTATGGCTACACCTTC; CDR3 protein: CASTLAAGVVYGYTF
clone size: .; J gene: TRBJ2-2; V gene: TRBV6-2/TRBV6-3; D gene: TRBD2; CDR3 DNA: TGTGCCAGCAGTACCCGGGGAGGGCTAGCGAACACCGGGGAGCTGTTTTTT; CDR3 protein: CASSTRGGLANTGELFF
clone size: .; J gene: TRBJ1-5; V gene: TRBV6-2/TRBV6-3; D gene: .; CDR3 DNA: TGTGCCAGCAGGGGTTCCGGGCAGCCCCAGCATTTT; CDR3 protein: CASRGSGQPQHF
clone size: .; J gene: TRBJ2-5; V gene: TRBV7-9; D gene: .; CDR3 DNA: TGTGCCAGCAGCTTCCTGTCAGTGCCCCAAGAGACCCAGTACTTC; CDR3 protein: CASSFLSVPQETQYF
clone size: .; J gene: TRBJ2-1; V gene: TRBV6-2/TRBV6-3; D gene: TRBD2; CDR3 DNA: TGTGCCAGCAGTTCACGTGGACTAGCGGGGGGGAGGGGTGAGCAGTTCTTC; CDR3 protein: CASSSRGLAGGRGEQFF
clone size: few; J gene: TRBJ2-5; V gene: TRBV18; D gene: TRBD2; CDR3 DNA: TGTGCCAGCTCCGGACTAGATGGAGAGACCCAGTACTTC; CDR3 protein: CASSGLDGETQYF